These T cell receptor beta chains were read from a single sample in a study of technical replicates of blood from several donors. TCRdb keeps only in-frame clones here, not all; method: immunoSEQ multiplex PCR. The sample holds around 50,000 clones; roughly 90% are singletons and the top ten take under 5%. Sequencing used PBMCs. Receptors were obtained from a human donor in good health. Some clones in this sample may be carry-over from other donors' samples. Both conserved end residues are part of each CDR3. The D gene is left open where the match is weak. Only some rows state a clone size, as once, few, many or a class for expanded clones.

clone size	D gene	J gene	V gene	CDR3 DNA	CDR3 protein
-	TRBD2	TRBJ2-2	TRBV10-3	TGTGCCATCAGAGCTGGTCCGCTAGCGGACACCGGGGAGCTGTTTTTT	CAIRAGPLADTGELFF
-	-	TRBJ2-7	TRBV4-3	TGCGCCAGCAGCCAAGATTCTAGCCCCGGGTCCTACGAGCAGTACTTC	CASSQDSSPGSYEQYF
-	TRBD1	TRBJ1-2	TRBV6-1	TGTGCCGTACAGGACAGGGGCTCCTATGGCTACACCTTC	CAVQDRGSYGYTF
-	TRBD1	TRBJ2-7	TRBV15	TGTGCCACCAGCAGGGACAGGGGGCACGAGCAGTACTTC	CATSRDRGHEQYF
-	-	TRBJ1-6	TRBV9	TGTGCCAGCAGCGGAGGGGGAGGGCCCACTATGTCACCCCTCCACTTT	CASSGGGGPTMSPLHF
-	-	TRBJ1-6	TRBV7-3	TGTGCCAGCAGCCCCGGGGGGGGAACCCCACCCCTCCACTTT	CASSPGGGTPPLHF
-	-	TRBJ1-3	TRBV2	TGTGCCAGCACCCCGGGACAAAGCTCTGGAAACACCATATATTTT	CASTPGQSSGNTIYF
-	-	TRBJ1-1	TRBV19	TGTGCCAGTGAATCACGAGCAGGCACTGAAGCTTTCTTT	CASESRAGTEAFF
once	-	TRBJ1-1	TRBV4-3	TGCGCCAGCAGCCAAGATACTGGGGGGGAAACTGAAGCTTTCTTT	CASSQDTGGETEAFF
-	TRBD1	TRBJ2-3	TRBV13	TGTGCCAGCAGCTTAACAGGGGCCACAGATACGCAGTATTTT	CASSLTGATDTQYF
-	TRBD2	TRBJ2-1	TRBV2	TGTGCCAGCAGGGGACTAGCGGGACTATCCTACAATGAGCAGTTCTTC	CASRGLAGLSYNEQFF
-	-	TRBJ2-1	TRBV25-1	TGTGCCAGCAGTGAATCGGGCCAGGGGTTAGGCAATGAGCAGTTCTTC	CASSESGQGLGNEQFF
-	-	TRBJ2-5	TRBV7-9	TGTGCCAGCAGCTTAGATCCGGCAGCGGAGACCCAGTACTTC	CASSLDPAAETQYF
-	-	TRBJ2-2	TRBV5-1	TGCGCCAGCGGTATGGGGGGGGCCAACACCGGGGAGCTGTTTTTT	CASGMGGANTGELFF
once	-	TRBJ1-2	TRBV5-1	TGCGCCAGCAGCTTGGGACAGAACTATGGCTACACCTTC	CASSLGQNYGYTF
few	TRBD1	TRBJ2-5	TRBV6-1	TGTGCCAGCAGTAGAATGACAGGGGACCAAGAGACCCAGTACTTC	CASSRMTGDQETQYF
-	TRBD1	TRBJ2-1	TRBV18	TGTGCCAGCTCACCATTGGACAGGGGGAATGAGCAGTTCTTC	CASSPLDRGNEQFF
-	TRBD2	TRBJ2-1	TRBV19	TGTGCCAGTAGTCCAGCGGGAGCGGGAGTTGAGCAGTTCTTC	CASSPAGAGVEQFF
few	TRBD2	TRBJ2-5	TRBV25-1	TGTGCCAGCAGTGTGCGACTAGCTGTTGGGGAGACCCAGTACTTC	CASSVRLAVGETQYF
once	-	TRBJ2-1	TRBV6-5	TGTGCCAGCAGTTATTACGACAGGAGATTCTACAATGAGCAGTTCTTC	CASSYYDRRFYNEQFF
-	TRBD1	TRBJ1-2	TRBV19	TGTGCCAGTAGTATAAACGCGGGGACAGGGCTGGACTATGGCTACACCTTC	CASSINAGTGLDYGYTF
-	TRBD2	TRBJ2-7	TRBV2	TGTGCCAGCAGTACTCCCCCTCCCTTATTGGCACCCTGTTTAGCGGGAGGTCCTTACGAGCAGTACTTC	CASSTPPPLLAPCLAGGPYEQYF
-	-	TRBJ2-7	TRBV27	TGTGCCAGCAGTACCCAGGACAAGTTCATCTACGAGCAGTACTTC	CASSTQDKFIYEQYF
-	TRBD2	TRBJ2-7	TRBV7-9	TGTGCCAGCAGCCACTCTAGCGGGGATTACGAGCAGTACTTC	CASSHSSGDYEQYF
-	-	TRBJ2-5	TRBV4-2	TGTGCCAGCAGCCAAGATTGGGACTCTCACCAGACCCAGTACTTC	CASSQDWDSHQTQYF